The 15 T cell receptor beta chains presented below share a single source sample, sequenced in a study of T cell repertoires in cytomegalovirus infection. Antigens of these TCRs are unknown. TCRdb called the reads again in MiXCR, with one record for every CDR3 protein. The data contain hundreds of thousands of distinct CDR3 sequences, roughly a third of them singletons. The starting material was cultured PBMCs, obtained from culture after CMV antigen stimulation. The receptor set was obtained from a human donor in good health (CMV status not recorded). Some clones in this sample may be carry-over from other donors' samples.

The CDR3 here is CASRPSGKSSYNEQFF. The CDR3 bases are TGTGCCAGCAGGCCAAGCGGGAAGAGCTCCTACAATGAGCAGTTCTTC. This chain links TRBV6-2 or TRBV6-3 with TRBJ2-1; 7 bases fit TRBD2. The CDR3 runs to 16 residues. Germline assignment: CDR1 MNHEY and CDR2 SVGEGT. The trim removed 6 bases at V and 0 bases at J, leaving 8 bases unmatched.

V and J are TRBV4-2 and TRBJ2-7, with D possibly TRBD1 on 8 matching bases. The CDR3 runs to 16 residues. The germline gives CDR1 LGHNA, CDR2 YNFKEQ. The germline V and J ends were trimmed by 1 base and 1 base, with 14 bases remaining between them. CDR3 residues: CASSQAAGQESYEQYF. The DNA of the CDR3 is TGTGCCAGCAGCCAAGCAGCGGGACAGGAGTCCTACGAGCAGTACTTC.

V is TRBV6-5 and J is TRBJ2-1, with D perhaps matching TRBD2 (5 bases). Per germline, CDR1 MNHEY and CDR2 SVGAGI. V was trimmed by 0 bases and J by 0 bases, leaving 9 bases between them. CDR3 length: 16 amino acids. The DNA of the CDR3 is TGTGCCAGCAGTTACTCGAGGGCAGCCTCCTACAATGAGCAGTTCTTC. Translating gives CASSYSRAASYNEQFF.

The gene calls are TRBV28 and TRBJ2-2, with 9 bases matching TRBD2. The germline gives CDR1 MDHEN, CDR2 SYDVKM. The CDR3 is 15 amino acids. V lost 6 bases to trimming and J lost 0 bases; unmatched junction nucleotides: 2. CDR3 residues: CASSRGGANTGELFF. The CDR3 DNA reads TGTGCCAGCAGCCGCGGGGGGGCGAACACCGGGGAGCTGTTTTTT.

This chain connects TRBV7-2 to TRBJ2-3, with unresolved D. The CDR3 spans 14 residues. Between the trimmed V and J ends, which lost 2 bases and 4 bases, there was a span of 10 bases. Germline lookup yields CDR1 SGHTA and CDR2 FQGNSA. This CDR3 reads CASSLNKNPDTQYF. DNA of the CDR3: TGTGCCAGCAGCTTAAATAAGAATCCAGATACGCAGTATTTT.

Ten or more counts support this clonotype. CDR3 nucleotides: TGTGCCAGCAGCTTCCGAGGGGGACGGGTTGAGCAGTTCTTC. It yields the protein CASSFRGGRVEQFF. This chain links TRBV7-2 with TRBJ2-1; a possible D gene is TRBD1 (6 bases). This CDR3 is built from 14 residues. Trimming stripped 3 bases from V and 9 bases from J, with 15 bases between. In germline, CDR1 is SGHTA, CDR2 FQGNSA.

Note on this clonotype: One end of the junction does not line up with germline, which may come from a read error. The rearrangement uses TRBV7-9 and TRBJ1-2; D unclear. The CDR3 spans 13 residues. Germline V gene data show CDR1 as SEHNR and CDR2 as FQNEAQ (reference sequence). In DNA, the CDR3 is TGTGCCAGCAGCTTAGACACCGATGAGGGATTCCTCTTC. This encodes CASSLDTDEGFLF.

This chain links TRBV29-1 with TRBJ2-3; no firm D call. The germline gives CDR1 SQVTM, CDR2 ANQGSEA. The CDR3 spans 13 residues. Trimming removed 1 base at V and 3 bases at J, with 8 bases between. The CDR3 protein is CSVEGPGTDTQYF. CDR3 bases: TGCAGCGTTGAAGGTCCAGGAACAGATACGCAGTATTTT.

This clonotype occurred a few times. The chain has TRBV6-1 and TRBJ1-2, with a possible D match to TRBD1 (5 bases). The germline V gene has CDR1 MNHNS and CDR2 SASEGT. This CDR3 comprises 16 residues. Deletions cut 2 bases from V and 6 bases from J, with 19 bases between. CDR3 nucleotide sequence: TGTGCCAGCAGTGAACCCCCCAGGGTGGGGGTTAATGGCTACACCTTC. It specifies CASSEPPRVGVNGYTF.

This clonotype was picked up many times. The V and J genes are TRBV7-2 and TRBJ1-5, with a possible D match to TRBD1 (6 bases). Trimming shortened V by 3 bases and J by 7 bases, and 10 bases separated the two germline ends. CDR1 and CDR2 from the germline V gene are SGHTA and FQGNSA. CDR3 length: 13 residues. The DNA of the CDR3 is TGTGCCAGCAGCTTTCAGGGGCGGCAGCCCCAGCATTTT. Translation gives CASSFQGRQPQHF.

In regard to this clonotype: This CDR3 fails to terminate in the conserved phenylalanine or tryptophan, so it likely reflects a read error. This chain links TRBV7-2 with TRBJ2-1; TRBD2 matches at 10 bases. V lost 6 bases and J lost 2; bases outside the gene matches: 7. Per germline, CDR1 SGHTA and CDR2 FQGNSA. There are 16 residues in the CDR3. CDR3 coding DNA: TGTGCCAGCAGAGATGGGAGCGGGGGGGCCTACAATGAGCAGTTCCTC. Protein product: CASRDGSGGAYNEQFL.

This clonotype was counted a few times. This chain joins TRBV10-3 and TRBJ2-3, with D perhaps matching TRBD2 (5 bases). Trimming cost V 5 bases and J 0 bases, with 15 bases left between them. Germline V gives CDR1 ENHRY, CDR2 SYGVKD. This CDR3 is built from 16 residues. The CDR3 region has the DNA TGTGCCATCAGTCATCCGGGATCAGCTAGCACAGATACGCAGTATTTT. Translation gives CAISHPGSASTDTQYF.

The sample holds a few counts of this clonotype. The CDR3 region is CASSPSRVPETQYF. The CDR3, as DNA: TGTGCCAGCAGTCCCTCAAGGGTTCCAGAGACCCAGTACTTC. The V and J genes are TRBV6-5 and TRBJ2-5; D gene ambiguous. V was trimmed by 5 bases and J by 4 bases, leaving 14 bases between them. The CDR3 has 14 amino acids. Germline assignment: CDR1 MNHEY and CDR2 SVGAGI.

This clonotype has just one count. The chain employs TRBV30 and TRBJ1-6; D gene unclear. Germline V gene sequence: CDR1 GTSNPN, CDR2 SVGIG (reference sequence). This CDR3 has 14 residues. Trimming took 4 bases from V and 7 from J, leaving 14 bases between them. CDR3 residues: CAWTVTPQNSPLHF. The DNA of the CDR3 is TGTGCCTGGACAGTCACTCCTCAGAATTCACCCCTCCACTTT.

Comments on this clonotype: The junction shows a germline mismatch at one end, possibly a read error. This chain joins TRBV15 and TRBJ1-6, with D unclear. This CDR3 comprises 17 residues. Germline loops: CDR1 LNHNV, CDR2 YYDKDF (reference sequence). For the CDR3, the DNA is TGTGCCACCAGCAGAGATGGTGGTTTCTCCTCTAATTCACCCCTCCACTTT. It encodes CATSRDGGFSSNSPLHF.